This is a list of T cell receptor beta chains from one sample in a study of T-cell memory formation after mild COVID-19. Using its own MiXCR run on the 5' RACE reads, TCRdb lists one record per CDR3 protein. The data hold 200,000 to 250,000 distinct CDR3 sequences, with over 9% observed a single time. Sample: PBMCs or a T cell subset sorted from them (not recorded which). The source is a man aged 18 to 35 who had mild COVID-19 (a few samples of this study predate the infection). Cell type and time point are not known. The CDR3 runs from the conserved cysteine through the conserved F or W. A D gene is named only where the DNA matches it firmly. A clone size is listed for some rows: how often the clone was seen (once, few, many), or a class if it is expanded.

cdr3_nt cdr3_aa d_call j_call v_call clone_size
TGTGCCAGCATGATTGGGCCCAAGGAGACCCAGTACTTC CASMIGPKETQYF NA TRBJ2-5 TRBV12-3/TRBV12-4 few
TGTGCCAGCAGCTCGCCCGGGACAGCCACGCCGAGGGAGACCCAGTACTTC CASSSPGTATPRETQYF TRBD1 TRBJ2-5 TRBV5-5 NA
TGTGCCAGCAGCTCCTGGGCAGGAGAGACCCAGTACTTC CASSSWAGETQYF NA TRBJ2-5 TRBV7-9 NA
TGTGCCAGCAGCTTAGTGGGTTCTACTCCTCGAGAGACCCAGTACTTC CASSLVGSTPRETQYF NA TRBJ2-5 TRBV7-2 NA
TGTGCCAGCAATGAGCAGCCTAACTATGGCTACACCTTC CASNEQPNYGYTF NA TRBJ1-2 TRBV28 NA
TGTGCCAGCAGCCAAGCTCTAGTGGGGGAGACCCAGTACTTC CASSQALVGETQYF NA TRBJ2-5 TRBV14 NA
TGTGCCACCAGCAGCGACAGGGGGAACACTGAAGCTTTCTTT CATSSDRGNTEAFF TRBD1 TRBJ1-1 TRBV15 NA
TGTGCCAGCAGTGTAGCGGGGGGGGGCACAGATACGCAGTATTTT CASSVAGGGTDTQYF TRBD2 TRBJ2-3 TRBV2 few
TGTGCCAGTACTAGCGGGGGGGCTCCAGATACGCAGTATTTT CASTSGGAPDTQYF TRBD2 TRBJ2-3 TRBV7-2 NA
TGCGCCAGCAGCCCGGGACGGGCGGGGGAAAAACTGTTTTTT CASSPGRAGEKLFF NA TRBJ1-4 TRBV5-1 few
TGCGCCAGCAGCTCTGGACAGTCTCCGGGTGGCTACACCTTC CASSSGQSPGGYTF NA TRBJ1-2 TRBV5-1 few
TGTGCCAGCCAAACTTTGGACACCGGGGAGCTGTTTTTT CASQTLDTGELFF NA TRBJ2-2 TRBV3-1 NA
TGTGCCAGCAGGCTGGGACAGGGTGGCACTGAAGCTTTCTTT CASRLGQGGTEAFF TRBD1 TRBJ1-1 TRBV27 NA
TGTGCCAGCACCAGTCAGGGGATTTTCGCAGATACGCAGTATTTT CASTSQGIFADTQYF NA TRBJ2-3 TRBV2 NA
TGCAGCGTTGCGGGGTCCGGACTAGCGGACAATGAGCAGTTCTTC CSVAGSGLADNEQFF TRBD2 TRBJ2-1 TRBV29-1 NA
TGTGCCAGCAGCTTAGCCACAGCAACTGAAGCTTTCTTT CASSLATATEAFF NA TRBJ1-1 TRBV7-2 few
TGCGCCAGCAGCTTGGCTGTGCGGTCCCAGGGATCTGAAGCTTTCTTT CASSLAVRSQGSEAFF NA TRBJ1-1 TRBV5-1 NA